The source of this T cell receptor (beta chain) is a study of T-cell memory formation after mild COVID-19 (dated by TCRdb to the early 2020s). Study-level background: TCR sequence clusters from the two donors were largely donor specific. In a couple of donors, T-cell clones that expanded and contracted after mild COVID-19 were tracked by sequencing TCRalpha and TCRbeta repertoires over time. Two young, previously healthy adult volunteers made up the cohort, one male and one female.

This clonotype was seen only a few times. No antigen is known for it. No per-base quality is available; no much larger clone lies one base away. Ficoll-Paque density gradient centrifugation was the method used to isolate PBMCs. V is cut back by 6 bases and J by 5 bases, with 8 bases in the junction unmatched. Inclusive of the bounding cysteine and phenylalanine, the CDR3 is 15 residues long. The entry retains the CDR3 DNA only, 45 bases that are in frame from base 1. CDR1 SGHVS and CDR2 FQNEAQ are derived from the germline V gene. The paper as a whole reports these results and caveats: Whether the second-wave clones peaking on day 37 were SARS-CoV-2 specific was not confirmed. Clones contracting from day 15 to 85 had balanced CD4/CD8 phenotypes, while a second wave expanding from day 15 to 37 was biased towards CD4+. Some responding clones were detected in pre-infection memory, which suggested that pre-existing cross-reactive memory T cells had joined the SARS-CoV-2 response. Only two mild cases were covered by the study, and larger cohorts that include severe cases with pre-infection samples were considered necessary. Contracting CD4+ clones were located mainly in the CM and EM memory subsets, whereas CD8+ clones were found to be enriched in EMRA.

Sequencing was carried out with an Illumina NovaSeq 6000. Using 5'RACE with constant-segment primers, TCRalpha and TCRbeta cDNA libraries were constructed, with sample barcodes and unique molecular identifiers added in the process. RNA was extracted from every sample with Trizol reagent. Amplification of the libraries took two PCR steps, and the second step added a second sample barcode plus Illumina TruSeq adapters. Sequencing of the libraries was done on an Illumina NovaSeq, producing 2 x 150 bp paired-end reads. The study's processing was this. With migec v1.2.7, reads were demultiplexed and then collapsed into UMI-guided consensus sequences. Using mixcr v2.1.11, the UMI consensuses were aligned to TRA and TRB V and J templates and assembled into clonotypes. A clonotype was counted as expanded or contracted only when both edgeR and NoisET called the clonotype significant, with the noise models trained on biological replicates. For edgeR calls, the cutoffs were a false discovery rate-adjusted p below 0.01 and a log2 fold-change threshold of 1. As an exploratory analysis of dynamics, PCA with hierarchical clustering was applied to max-normalized trajectories of the 1000 most abundant clonotypes. The CD4 or CD8 phenotype of responding clones was assigned using the separately sequenced CD4+ and CD8+ repertoires. Through fastp at Q25 and MiXCR, TCRdb rebuilt clones from the public reads, retaining in-frame beta chains. Merged by CDR3 protein, the rows form single entries marked with the most common genes and DNA. TCRdb's processing, not the authors', yielded these V and J calls. This sample has 400,000 or so distinct CDR3 sequences in its table, and under 25% of those were observed once. The top ten constitute about 12% of the sample.

The sequence is built from TRBV7-8 and TRBJ2-1; 9 nucleotides in the junction match TRBD2. The sample comprised PBMCs or a T cell subset sorted from them (not recorded which). The clonotype was recovered from an adult woman who had mild COVID-19 (a few samples of this study predate the infection). The sample titles of this study are shuffled in the database, so cell type and time point are left out; the donor was told from shared clones. CDR3 region: CASSPWASGDNEQFF. The base sequence is TGTGCCAGCAGTCCGTGGGCTAGCGGGGACAATGAGCAGTTCTTC.